This TCR beta chain was obtained from a study of T cells after yellow fever vaccination. Overall study context: With SMART-Seq v4 Ultra Low Input, the fractions containing low cell numbers were prepared.

The V end was cut by 1 base, the J end by 8 bases, with 11 bases between. The CDR3 totals 13 residues. Germline V lookup: CDR1 MGHRA, CDR2 YSYEKL. Points from the study as a whole: In FACS-sorted repertoires, abundant clonotypes from the bulk population could appear as contaminants. Although most clonotypes did not, a small share appeared in both CD4 and CD8 compartments.

For TCR, cDNA came from 5'RACE template switching, which added a universal primer site and UMIs. TCRdb recomputed calls from the 5' RACE reads with MiXCR, one row per CDR3 protein. There are 65,000 to 90,000 distinct CDR3 sequences in the sample; roughly 13% occur only once, and approximately 23% lies in the top ten. The receptor was derived from a man aged 18 to 29 who received the YFV17D yellow fever vaccine. This chain joins TRBV4-1 and TRBJ1-1; D not resolved. Sequencing was performed on CD8+ T cells not binding an NS4B(214-222) dextramer, sorted from PBMCs, taken less than 25 days after the first yellow fever vaccination. CDR3 sequence reads: CASSQVGHLEAFF. DNA for the CDR3: TGCGCCAGCAGCCAAGTAGGTCACCTCGAAGCTTTCTTT.